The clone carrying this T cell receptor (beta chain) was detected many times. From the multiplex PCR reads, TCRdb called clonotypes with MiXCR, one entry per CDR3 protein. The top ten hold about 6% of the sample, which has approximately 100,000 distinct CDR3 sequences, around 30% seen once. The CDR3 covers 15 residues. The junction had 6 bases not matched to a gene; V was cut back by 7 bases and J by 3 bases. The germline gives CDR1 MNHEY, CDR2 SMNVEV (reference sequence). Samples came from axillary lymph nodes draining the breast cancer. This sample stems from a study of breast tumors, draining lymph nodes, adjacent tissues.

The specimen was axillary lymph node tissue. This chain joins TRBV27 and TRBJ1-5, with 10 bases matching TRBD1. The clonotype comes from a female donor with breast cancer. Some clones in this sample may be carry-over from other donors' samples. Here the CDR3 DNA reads TGTGCCAGCAAGGCCGGGACAGGGGTCAATCAGCCCCAGCATTTT. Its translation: CASKAGTGVNQPQHF.